What follows describes a single T cell receptor (beta chain). The sample belongs to a study of blood T cell repertoires in COVID-19. Study background: Acute and convalescent COVID-19 specimens originated in the United States, Italy and Spain. T cells, B-cell-depleted T cells, or PBMCs supplied cDNA or gDNA.

CDR3 length: 14 amino acids. V gave up 4 bases and J gave up 6 bases, with 16 bases separating them. Looked up from germline, CDR1 is SGHDT and CDR2 is YYEEEE. Original data processing: Scientists estimated how many nucleated cells there were by amplifying reference gene primers. The table came from immunoSEQ multiplex PCR; TCRdb's copy has only in-frame clones and leaves some out. The D gene and trimming were derived from the DNA, and the V and J assignments and clone size from that table. The data show over 200,000 clones, about 90% seen once. The chain joins TRBV5-6 to TRBJ1-2; TRBD1 might be the D (6 bases). This sequence was found in a middle-aged man with active or convalescent COVID-19. Sequenced sample: peripheral blood. The CDR3 DNA follows: TGTGCCAGCAGCGGTGGACAGCGACGGGATGGCTACACCTTC. This sequence encodes CASSGGQRRDGYTF.